This T cell receptor beta chain was recorded in a study of blood T cell repertoires in COVID-19. Overall study: The samples span acute and convalescent COVID-19 from the United States, Italy and Spain. In each case, the material was cDNA or gDNA derived from T cells, B-cell-depleted T cells, or PBMCs.

Trimming took 0 bases from V and 0 from J, leaving 8 bases between them. CDR3 length equals 15 residues. CDR1 ENHRY and CDR2 SYGVKD come from the germline V gene. A Seattle source enrolled patients during active infection and followed them longitudinally. Assay used: immunoSEQ multiplex PCR; TCRdb lists only in-frame clones, some missing. Here the sample spans about 160,000 clones, 75% to 85% being singletons. This clonotype was sampled from a woman aged 60-70 years with COVID-19, enrolled during active disease. The sequenced sample consisted of peripheral blood. The genes are TRBV10-3 and TRBJ1-1; D is unclear. CDR3 in DNA: TGTGCCATCAGTGAGTCGTGGCAGATGAACACTGAAGCTTTCTTT. It codes for CAISESWQMNTEAFF.